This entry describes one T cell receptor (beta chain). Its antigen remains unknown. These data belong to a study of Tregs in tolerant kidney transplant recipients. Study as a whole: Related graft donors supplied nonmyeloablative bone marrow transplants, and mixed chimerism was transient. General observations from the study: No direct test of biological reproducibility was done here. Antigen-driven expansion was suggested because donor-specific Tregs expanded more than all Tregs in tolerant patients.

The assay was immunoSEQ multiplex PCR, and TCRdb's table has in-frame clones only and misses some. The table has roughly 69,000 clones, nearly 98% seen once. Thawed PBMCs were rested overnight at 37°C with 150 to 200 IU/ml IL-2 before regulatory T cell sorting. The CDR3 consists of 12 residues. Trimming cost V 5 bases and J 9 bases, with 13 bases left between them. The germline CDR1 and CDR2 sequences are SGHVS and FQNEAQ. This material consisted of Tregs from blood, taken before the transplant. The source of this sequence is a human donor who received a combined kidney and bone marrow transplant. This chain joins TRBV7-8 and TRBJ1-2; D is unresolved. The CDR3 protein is CASSPQRGSYTF. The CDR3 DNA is TGTGCCAGCAGCCCCCAGCGCGGGAGCTACACCTTC. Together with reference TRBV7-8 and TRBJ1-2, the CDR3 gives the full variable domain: GAGVSQSPRYKVAKRGQDVALRCDPISGHVSLFWYQQALGQGPEFLTYFQNEAQLDKSGLPSDRFFAERPEGSVSTLKIQRTQQEDSAVYLCASSPQRGSYTFGSGTRLTVV.